This T cell receptor beta chain was observed in a study of read filtering for tumor transcriptome and immune sequencing. Study overall: IR-seq gave about 4 to 10.27 million TCR reads per sample; RNA-seq gave about 80 to 1273.

This clonotype showed up many times. The library was built from roughly 400 ng RNA with molecular barcoded adaptors for alpha/delta and beta/gamma chains. TCRdb passed the reads through MiXCR, listing each CDR3 protein once. The sample records roughly 130,000 distinct CDR3 sequences, 10% to 15% being singletons. Germline CDR1 is MDHEN and CDR2 is SYDVKM. The V and J ends lost 8 bases and 7 bases respectively, with 24 bases between them. The CDR3 sequence is 16 residues long. This TCR was recovered from a donor aged 40 or older with multiple myeloma. The sequencing sample was made of a population of CD138-negative cells sorted from bone marrow. The genes are TRBV28 and TRBJ2-1; unclear D gene. The CDR3 nucleotides read TGTGCCAGCTCGGCGGCTCAAGGGTTTTCTTGGAATGAGCAGTTCTTC. Its protein is CASSAAQGFSWNEQFF. The full variable domain, completed using reference TRBV28 and TRBJ2-1, is DVKVTQSSRYLVKRTGEKVFLECVQDMDHENMFWYRQDPGLGLRLIYFSYDVKMKEKGDIPEGYSVSREKKERFSLILESASTNQTSMYLCASSAAQGFSWNEQFFGPGTRLTVL.